This T cell receptor beta chain appears in the sequencing data of a study of blood T cell repertoires in COVID-19. Per the germline V gene, CDR1 is KGHDR and CDR2 is SFDVKD. This CDR3 contains 12 residues. Sequencing was performed with immunoSEQ multiplex PCR; in TCRdb, only in-frame clones are kept and a portion is missing. The sample consists of approximately 46,000 clones, 82% of them appearing once. As for this clone: One end of the junction is discordant with germline, which a read error may explain.

This clonotype was sampled from a woman aged 60 to 75 with acute or convalescent COVID-19. This chain joins TRBV24-1 and TRBJ2-7; TRBD1 agrees at 8 bases. Sequenced: peripheral blood. CDR3 sequence reads: CATSDARTGWLF. The CDR3 DNA reads TGTGCCACCAGTGATGCAAGGACAGGGTGGCTGTTC.